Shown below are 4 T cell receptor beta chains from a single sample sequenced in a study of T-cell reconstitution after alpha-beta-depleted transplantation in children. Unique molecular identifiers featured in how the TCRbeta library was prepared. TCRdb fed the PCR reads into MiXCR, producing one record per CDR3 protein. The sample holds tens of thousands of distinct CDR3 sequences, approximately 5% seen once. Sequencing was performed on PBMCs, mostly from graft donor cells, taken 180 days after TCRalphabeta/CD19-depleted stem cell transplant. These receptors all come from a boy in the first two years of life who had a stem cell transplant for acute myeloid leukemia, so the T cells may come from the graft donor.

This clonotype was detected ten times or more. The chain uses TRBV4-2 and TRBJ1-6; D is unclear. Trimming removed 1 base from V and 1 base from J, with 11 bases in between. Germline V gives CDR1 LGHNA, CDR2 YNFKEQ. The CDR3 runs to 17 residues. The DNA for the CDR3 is TGTGCCAGCAGCCAAGGACCCAGTCGGTCCTATAATTCACCCCTCCACTTT. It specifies CASSQGPSRSYNSPLHF.

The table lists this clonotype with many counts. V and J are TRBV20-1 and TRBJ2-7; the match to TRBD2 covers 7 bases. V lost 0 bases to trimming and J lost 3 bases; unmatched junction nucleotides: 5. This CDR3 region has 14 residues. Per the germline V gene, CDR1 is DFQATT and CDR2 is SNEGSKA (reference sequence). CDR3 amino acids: CSARDGRVYYEQYV. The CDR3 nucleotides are TGCAGTGCTAGAGATGGGAGGGTTTACTACGAGCAGTACGTC.

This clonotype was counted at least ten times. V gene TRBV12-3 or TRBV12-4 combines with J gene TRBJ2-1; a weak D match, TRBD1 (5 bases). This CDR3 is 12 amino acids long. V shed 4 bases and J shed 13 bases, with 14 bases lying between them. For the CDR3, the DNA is TGTGCCAGCAGTTATCAGGGTAACGGTCAGTTCTTC. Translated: CASSYQGNGQFF.

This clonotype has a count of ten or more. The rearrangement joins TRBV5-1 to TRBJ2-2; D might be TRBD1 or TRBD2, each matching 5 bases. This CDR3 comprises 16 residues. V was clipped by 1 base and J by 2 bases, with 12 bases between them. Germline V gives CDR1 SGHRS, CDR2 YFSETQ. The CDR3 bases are TGCGCCAGCAGCTTGTGGCTTGGGGGAAACACCGGGGAGCTGTTTTTT. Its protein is CASSLWLGGNTGELFF.